This entry features one T cell receptor (beta chain) sequence. Its antigen is not identified. The entry originates in a study of cytomegalovirus exposure and HLA in healthy donors. Background on the study: From donors who were HLA-typed, an early data release held approximately 84 million unique TCRs.

Study-level findings and limits: TCR beta chains associated with HLA were, in a later analysis, more clonally expanded than equally common others. Indistinguishable V segments, including TRBV6-2 and TRBV6-3, were excluded.

Germline CDR1 and CDR2: GTSNPN and SVGIG (reference sequence). There are 13 residues in the CDR3. V lost 6 bases and J 0 bases, leaving 12 bases between the germline ends. Though probably carrying unrecorded immune exposures, donors were nominally healthy at sampling. The study ran its PCR with 60 Vbeta and 13 Jbeta primers. TCRdb's table, derived via immunoSEQ multiplex PCR, lists solely in-frame clones and lacks some. Among 55,000 to 80,000 clones listed, about 72% were seen once. The specimen sequenced was PBMCs. The rearrangement links TRBV30 to TRBJ2-7, with D possibly matching TRBD2 (7 bases). This TCR derives from a middle-aged man in good health and CMV-seropositive. This chain's CDR3 is CACWRGLSYEQYF. Here the CDR3 DNA reads TGTGCCTGTTGGCGGGGGCTCTCCTACGAGCAGTACTTC.